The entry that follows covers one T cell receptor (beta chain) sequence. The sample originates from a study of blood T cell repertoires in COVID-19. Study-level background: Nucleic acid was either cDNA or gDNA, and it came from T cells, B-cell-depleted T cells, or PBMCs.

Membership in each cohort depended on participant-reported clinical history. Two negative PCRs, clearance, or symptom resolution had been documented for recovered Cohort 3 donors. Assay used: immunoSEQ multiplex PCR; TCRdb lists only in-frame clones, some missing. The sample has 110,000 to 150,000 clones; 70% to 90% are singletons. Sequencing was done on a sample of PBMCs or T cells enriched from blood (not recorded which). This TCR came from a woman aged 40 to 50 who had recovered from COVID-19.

The CDR3 DNA follows: TGTGCCAGTAGTATAGTTTGGCAGGCCCGAGGCAATCAGCCCCAGCATTTT. This gives the protein CASSIVWQARGNQPQHF. The chain links TRBV19 to TRBJ1-5; D remains unclear. The germline V gene encodes CDR1 LNHDA and CDR2 SQIVND (reference sequence). This CDR3 comprises 17 residues. V lost 1 base and J lost 2, with 15 bases in between.